Detailed here is one T cell receptor beta chain. The target antigen is unknown. These data are taken from a study of cytomegalovirus exposure and HLA in healthy donors. Study-level findings and limits: The majority of TCR sequences were rare, yet some public TCRs appeared in many donors.

The CDR3 totals 17 residues. J gave up 3 bases and V 3 bases, and 8 bases lay outside the gene matches. The V gene's germline CDR1 is MDHEN and CDR2 SYDVKM. Profiled with immunoSEQ multiplex PCR; TCRdb holds only in-frame clones, not every one. The data contain under 200,000 clones, more than 80% of them singletons. The receptor comes from a woman under 30 in good health and CMV-seropositive. Sequencing was performed on PBMCs. The rearrangement uses TRBV28 and TRBJ2-1; 10 nucleotides line up with TRBD2. The CDR3 loop reads CASSLRASGSFYNEQFF. The CDR3 DNA reads TGTGCCAGCAGTTTGCGGGCTAGCGGGAGCTTCTACAATGAGCAGTTCTTC.